Sequencing of this TCR beta chain was carried out in a study of shared clonotypes between healthy human individuals. Here immunoSEQ multiplex PCR was the method, and the copy in TCRdb shows in-frame clones only, minus some. The table lists roughly 2,300,000 clones, 80% to 95% of them singletons, with about 0.36% in the top ten. The V and J ends lost 5 bases and 3 bases respectively, with 16 bases between them. Germline loops: CDR1 SGHTA, CDR2 FQGTGA. CDR3 size: 15 residues. The source of this sequence is a man between 18 and 35 years old in good health. Some clones in this sample may be carry-over from other donors' samples. V is TRBV7-3 and J is TRBJ1-1; TRBD1 is a possible D gene (6 bases). Sequenced input: naive CD4+ T cells from PBMCs. The subset was: CD45RA+ positively selected. The chain's CDR3 is CASSIRGAEDTEAFF. CDR3 sequence (DNA): TGTGCCAGCAGCATACGGGGGGCCGAGGACACTGAAGCTTTCTTT.